The rows below give T cell receptor beta chains drawn from one sample of a study of cytomegalovirus exposure and HLA in healthy donors. The assay was immunoSEQ multiplex PCR, and TCRdb's table has in-frame clones only and misses some. Of 150,000 to 200,000 clones listed, about 80% are singletons. The sequenced material came from PBMCs. These receptors came from a woman in her twenties or thirties in good health and CMV-seropositive. Both conserved end residues are part of each CDR3. D genes are given only for firm matches. Size tells how often a clone was seen (once, few, many) or the class of an expanded clone, and some rows leave it out.

d_gene: -
j_gene: TRBJ2-2
abundance: -
v_gene: TRBV14
CDR3nt: TGTGCCAGCAGCTTTGCCCTAGACACCGGGGAGCTGTTTTTT
CDR3aa: CASSFALDTGELFF

d_gene: TRBD1
j_gene: TRBJ1-2
abundance: -
v_gene: TRBV19
CDR3nt: TGTGCCAGTAGTAACCTGGGACAGGGGTTTAACTATGGCTACACCTTC
CDR3aa: CASSNLGQGFNYGYTF

d_gene: TRBD1
j_gene: TRBJ2-7
abundance: -
v_gene: TRBV29-1
CDR3nt: TGCAGCGTTCAACAGGGGACATACGAGCAGTACTTC
CDR3aa: CSVQQGTYEQYF

d_gene: -
j_gene: TRBJ2-5
abundance: few
v_gene: TRBV19
CDR3nt: TGTGCCAGTAGTATTTCGATCCGGGAGACCCAGTACTTC
CDR3aa: CASSISIRETQYF

d_gene: -
j_gene: TRBJ1-1
abundance: -
v_gene: TRBV4-1
CDR3nt: TGCGCCAGCAGTCATACGATCGAGACAGGGAACACTGAAGCTTTCTTT
CDR3aa: CASSHTIETGNTEAFF

d_gene: -
j_gene: TRBJ1-2
abundance: -
v_gene: TRBV5-6
CDR3nt: TGTGCCAGCAGCTTAGCAGGCTTAGCTAACTATGGCTACACCTTC
CDR3aa: CASSLAGLANYGYTF

d_gene: TRBD2
j_gene: TRBJ2-1
abundance: few
v_gene: TRBV11-3
CDR3nt: TGTGCCAGCAGCTTAAATAGCGGGGGCTACAATGAGCAGTTCTTC
CDR3aa: CASSLNSGGYNEQFF

d_gene: -
j_gene: TRBJ1-4
abundance: -
v_gene: TRBV7-6
CDR3nt: TGTGCCAGCAGCTTAGGGGCAGGGCTGGATGAAAAACTGTTTTTT
CDR3aa: CASSLGAGLDEKLFF

d_gene: TRBD2
j_gene: TRBJ2-7
abundance: few
v_gene: TRBV7-2
CDR3nt: TGTGCCAGCAGCTTAGTCTCGGGGGGCTCCTACGAGCAGTACTTC
CDR3aa: CASSLVSGGSYEQYF

d_gene: TRBD2
j_gene: TRBJ2-2
abundance: -
v_gene: TRBV2
CDR3nt: TGTGCCAGCGGGGAACTAGCGCGAAACACCGGGGAGCTGTTTTTT
CDR3aa: CASGELARNTGELFF

d_gene: TRBD1
j_gene: TRBJ1-2
abundance: once
v_gene: TRBV5-8
CDR3nt: TGTGCCAGCATACCGGGAACAGGGGGTTTGTGGGGCTACACCTTC
CDR3aa: CASIPGTGGLWGYTF

d_gene: -
j_gene: TRBJ2-2
abundance: -
v_gene: TRBV6-1
CDR3nt: TGTGCCAGCAGTGAGCGGCACACCGGGGAGCTGTTTTTT
CDR3aa: CASSERHTGELFF

d_gene: -
j_gene: TRBJ2-2
abundance: -
v_gene: TRBV11-2
CDR3nt: TGTGCCAGCGCGGTCGGAACTGTGGGCGGGGAGCTGTTTTTT
CDR3aa: CASAVGTVGGELFF

d_gene: -
j_gene: TRBJ1-1
abundance: -
v_gene: TRBV25-1
CDR3nt: TGTGCCAGCAGTGAATCTGTCGTCCGGAACACTGAAGCTTTCTTT
CDR3aa: CASSESVVRNTEAFF

d_gene: TRBD1
j_gene: TRBJ2-7
abundance: -
v_gene: TRBV11-2
CDR3nt: TGTGCCAGCAGCACCCGGACAGGGGGCGGCGAGCAGTACTTC
CDR3aa: CASSTRTGGGEQYF

d_gene: TRBD1
j_gene: TRBJ2-7
abundance: -
v_gene: TRBV7-9
CDR3nt: TGTGCCAGCAGCCCGCCCTGGACAGGGCTCCACGAGCAGTACTTC
CDR3aa: CASSPPWTGLHEQYF